These T cell receptor beta chains were read from a single sample in a study of a mutant IDH1 vaccine in newly diagnosed glioma. The method was immunoSEQ multiplex PCR; TCRdb's version includes in-frame clones alone and lacks a portion of them. The sample consists of about 54,000 clones, around 80% of them appearing once. These TCRs' antigens remain unknown. The sample here was PBMCs, taken from a glioma patient whose treatment included an IDH1 peptide vaccine. The receptors here all came from a man in his thirties or forties with glioma. Both conserved end residues are part of each CDR3. Each record gives: V gene, J gene, D gene, CDR3 length, CDR3 protein. D genes are given only for firm matches.

v_call: TRBV6-4
j_call: TRBJ2-3
d_call: TRBD1
cdr3_length: 15
cdr3_aa: CASSAGTGDTDTQYF

v_call: TRBV7-9
j_call: TRBJ2-1
d_call: TRBD2
cdr3_length: 16
cdr3_aa: CASSLIPGGSYNEQFF

v_call: TRBV4-1
j_call: TRBJ2-2
d_call: TRBD1
cdr3_length: 18
cdr3_aa: CASSQASGGPWNTGELFF

v_call: TRBV18
j_call: TRBJ1-1
d_call: -
cdr3_length: 14
cdr3_aa: CASSPQGVGTEAFF

v_call: TRBV5-4
j_call: TRBJ2-5
d_call: TRBD1
cdr3_length: 15
cdr3_aa: CASSRGQGRSYGQYF

v_call: TRBV28
j_call: -
d_call: -
cdr3_length: 12
cdr3_aa: CASRGRNYEQYF

v_call: TRBV2
j_call: TRBJ1-6
d_call: -
cdr3_length: 16
cdr3_aa: CASLGGRSSYNSPLHF

v_call: TRBV7-8
j_call: TRBJ1-2
d_call: -
cdr3_length: 14
cdr3_aa: CASSRTGPIYGYTF

v_call: TRBV11-2
j_call: TRBJ2-3
d_call: -
cdr3_length: 12
cdr3_aa: CASSLVGDTQYF

v_call: TRBV9
j_call: TRBJ1-1
d_call: -
cdr3_length: 14
cdr3_aa: CASSVQEGRNEAFF

v_call: TRBV5-1
j_call: TRBJ2-7
d_call: -
cdr3_length: 18
cdr3_aa: CASSWPSQPGPKAKEQYF

v_call: TRBV29-1
j_call: TRBJ2-1
d_call: -
cdr3_length: 15
cdr3_aa: CSVLPGVTSYNEQFF

v_call: TRBV11-2
j_call: TRBJ2-7
d_call: TRBD2
cdr3_length: 15
cdr3_aa: CASSIRLAGHYEQYF

v_call: TRBV21-1
j_call: TRBJ2-1
d_call: -
cdr3_length: 18
cdr3_aa: CASSKEIPAQRIYNEQFF

v_call: TRBV18
j_call: TRBJ2-7
d_call: TRBD1
cdr3_length: 15
cdr3_aa: CASSLLRDRDYEQYF

v_call: TRBV4-1
j_call: TRBJ2-5
d_call: -
cdr3_length: 17
cdr3_aa: CASSQSNSGDTQETQYF

v_call: TRBV19
j_call: TRBJ2-7
d_call: -
cdr3_length: 12
cdr3_aa: CASSSQINEQYF

v_call: TRBV5-1
j_call: TRBJ1-4
d_call: -
cdr3_length: 15
cdr3_aa: CASSPDRRNNEKLFF

v_call: TRBV7-8
j_call: TRBJ1-5
d_call: -
cdr3_length: 16
cdr3_aa: CASSLVGRDHNQPQHF

v_call: TRBV18
j_call: TRBJ1-3
d_call: TRBD1
cdr3_length: 16
cdr3_aa: CASSPLGQGSGNTIYF

v_call: TRBV18
j_call: TRBJ2-5
d_call: -
cdr3_length: 11
cdr3_aa: CASSQQETQYF

v_call: TRBV27
j_call: TRBJ2-1
d_call: -
cdr3_length: 14
cdr3_aa: CASSTNLHGNEQFF

v_call: TRBV5-1
j_call: TRBJ2-7
d_call: -
cdr3_length: 14
cdr3_aa: CASSLSRDSYEQYF

v_call: TRBV7-2
j_call: TRBJ2-7
d_call: TRBD1
cdr3_length: 13
cdr3_aa: CASSLYRGYEQYF

v_call: TRBV18
j_call: TRBJ2-2
d_call: -
cdr3_length: 13
cdr3_aa: CASSPRRTGELFF

v_call: TRBV11-2
j_call: TRBJ1-1
d_call: -
cdr3_length: 12
cdr3_aa: CASGSGGTEAFF

v_call: TRBV14
j_call: TRBJ2-2
d_call: -
cdr3_length: 16
cdr3_aa: CASSPLPGYGTGELFF

v_call: TRBV5-8
j_call: TRBJ1-4
d_call: -
cdr3_length: 14
cdr3_aa: CASRLNGFSTELFF

v_call: TRBV18
j_call: TRBJ2-1
d_call: TRBD2
cdr3_length: 14
cdr3_aa: CASSELAGGNEQFF

v_call: TRBV6-5
j_call: TRBJ2-1
d_call: TRBD2
cdr3_length: 15
cdr3_aa: CASRPTSGGANEQFF

v_call: TRBV15
j_call: TRBJ1-4
d_call: -
cdr3_length: 12
cdr3_aa: CATSRPYGTPVF

v_call: TRBV28
j_call: TRBJ1-5
d_call: -
cdr3_length: 15
cdr3_aa: CASSLWGAADQPQHF

v_call: TRBV11-3
j_call: TRBJ2-7
d_call: TRBD2
cdr3_length: 15
cdr3_aa: CASRTSGGERGEQYF

v_call: TRBV19
j_call: TRBJ1-5
d_call: TRBD1
cdr3_length: 13
cdr3_aa: CASSPGTDQPQHF

v_call: TRBV5-1
j_call: TRBJ1-3
d_call: -
cdr3_length: 15
cdr3_aa: CASSPTTGYGNTIYF

v_call: TRBV11-2
j_call: TRBJ1-1
d_call: -
cdr3_length: 13
cdr3_aa: CASSLEVGTEAFF

v_call: TRBV18
j_call: TRBJ1-5
d_call: TRBD1
cdr3_length: 16
cdr3_aa: CASSPQGQGSNQPQHF

v_call: TRBV18
j_call: TRBJ1-1
d_call: -
cdr3_length: 15
cdr3_aa: CASSPPSGRVTEAFF

v_call: TRBV7-9
j_call: TRBJ2-1
d_call: TRBD2
cdr3_length: 14
cdr3_aa: CATGLAGLANEQFF

v_call: TRBV5-1
j_call: TRBJ1-2
d_call: TRBD1
cdr3_length: 15
cdr3_aa: CASSLDQGAVYGYTF

v_call: TRBV10-1
j_call: TRBJ2-2
d_call: -
cdr3_length: 14
cdr3_aa: CASSWGPNTGELFF

v_call: TRBV4-1
j_call: TRBJ2-7
d_call: -
cdr3_length: 18
cdr3_aa: CASSQDGIGVALSHEQYF

v_call: TRBV7-9
j_call: TRBJ2-7
d_call: TRBD2
cdr3_length: 16
cdr3_aa: CASSLLASGDKYEQYF

v_call: TRBV6-1
j_call: TRBJ1-1
d_call: -
cdr3_length: 13
cdr3_aa: CASSDGGGTEAFF

v_call: TRBV5-1
j_call: TRBJ2-3
d_call: -
cdr3_length: 13
cdr3_aa: CASSSEPNDTQYF

v_call: TRBV7-2
j_call: TRBJ1-1
d_call: -
cdr3_length: 13
cdr3_aa: CASSQGRRDEAFF

v_call: TRBV12-5
j_call: TRBJ2-1
d_call: -
cdr3_length: 14
cdr3_aa: CASGLELELDEQFF

v_call: TRBV5-5
j_call: TRBJ1-2
d_call: TRBD1
cdr3_length: 13
cdr3_aa: CASSPGTGYGYTF

v_call: TRBV15
j_call: TRBJ2-2
d_call: TRBD1
cdr3_length: 14
cdr3_aa: CASGQGGTSGELFF

v_call: TRBV30
j_call: TRBJ1-5
d_call: -
cdr3_length: 13
cdr3_aa: CAWSKYSNRPQHF

v_call: TRBV11-2
j_call: TRBJ1-1
d_call: -
cdr3_length: 13
cdr3_aa: CASSSPTRLEAFF

v_call: TRBV10-3
j_call: TRBJ2-5
d_call: TRBD2
cdr3_length: 15
cdr3_aa: CASSELAGGQETQYF